This T cell receptor (beta chain) was recovered during a study of blood T cell repertoires in COVID-19. TCRdb keeps only in-frame clones here, not all; method: immunoSEQ multiplex PCR. This table holds around 250,000 clones, around nine tenths found once. This clone turned up a few times. The CDR3 has 14 residues. Germline-derived CDR1 and CDR2 are SEHNR and FQNEAQ (reference sequence). The V and J ends lost 7 bases and 1 base respectively, with 13 bases between them. The source of this sequence is a woman between 65 and 79 years old with active or convalescent COVID-19. Sequences were obtained from peripheral blood. The chain recombines TRBV7-9 with TRBJ1-1, with D tentatively TRBD1 (5 bases). The CDR3 DNA follows: TGTGCCAGCATCGGGGGTTCCTGGAACACTGAAGCTTTCTTT. Translating gives CASIGGSWNTEAFF.